The text below deals with one TCR beta chain. The record originates from a study of blood T cell repertoires in COVID-19. Study context: Both acute and convalescent COVID-19 samples were obtained from the United States, Italy and Spain. Nucleic acid was either cDNA or gDNA, and it came from T cells, B-cell-depleted T cells, or PBMCs.

Authors' methods: From reference gene primer amplification, estimates of nucleated cell counts were derived. Only in-frame clones appear in the TCRdb table, and some are missing; sequencing was by immunoSEQ multiplex PCR. Clone size and the V and J calls come from that table; the DNA yielded D and trimming. Of over 200,000 clones in the sample, 75% to 90% were seen once. The CDR3 consists of 13 residues. Between the trimmed V and J ends, which lost 5 bases and 2 bases, there was a span of 9 bases. Germline values: CDR1 MNHEY, CDR2 SMNVEV (reference sequence). Recruited during active infection, patients (from Seattle) were subsequently followed longitudinally.

This TCR was sampled from a man aged 30 to 45 with COVID-19, enrolled during active disease. Source material: peripheral blood. The V and J genes are TRBV27 and TRBJ1-1, with D perhaps matching TRBD1 (6 bases). CDR3 DNA sequence: TGTGCCAGCAGTGCGGGGGCAAACACTGAAGCTTTCTTT. Residues: CASSAGANTEAFF.